This record looks at one TCR beta chain sequence and its context. Its antigen is currently unknown. Primers included in the PCR were 60 Vbeta and 13 Jbeta primers. How the authors handled the data: In a later analysis, around 10 million of 65 million to 80 million unique beta chains occurred in at least two donors. Profiling relied on immunoSEQ multiplex PCR, and the TCRdb table lists in-frame clones only, not all of them. From that table come the V and J calls and clone size; the DNA was used to work out D and trimming. The sample holds around 210,000 clones; roughly 80% are singletons and the top ten take less than 3.5%. The data are from a study of cytomegalovirus exposure and HLA in healthy donors. Study summary: Inside one of the first data releases sat around 86 million unique TCRs taken from HLA-typed donors.

Study outcomes and limitations: Analysis performed later found about 18,000 TCR beta sequences associated with HLA alleles at 0.05 false discovery rate. CMV serostatus was the sole immune exposure data available.

What was sequenced was PBMCs. The sequence was collected from a woman under 40 in good health and CMV-seronegative.

The CDR3 DNA follows: TGTGCCAGCAGCGGACGGGACAGGGAGGCCAAAAACATTCAGTACTTC. As protein: CASSGRDREAKNIQYF. The chain recombines TRBV21-1 with TRBJ2-4; TRBD1, the table's D call, was not compared with the DNA. TRBV21-1 is designated a pseudogene. The CDR3 totals 16 residues.